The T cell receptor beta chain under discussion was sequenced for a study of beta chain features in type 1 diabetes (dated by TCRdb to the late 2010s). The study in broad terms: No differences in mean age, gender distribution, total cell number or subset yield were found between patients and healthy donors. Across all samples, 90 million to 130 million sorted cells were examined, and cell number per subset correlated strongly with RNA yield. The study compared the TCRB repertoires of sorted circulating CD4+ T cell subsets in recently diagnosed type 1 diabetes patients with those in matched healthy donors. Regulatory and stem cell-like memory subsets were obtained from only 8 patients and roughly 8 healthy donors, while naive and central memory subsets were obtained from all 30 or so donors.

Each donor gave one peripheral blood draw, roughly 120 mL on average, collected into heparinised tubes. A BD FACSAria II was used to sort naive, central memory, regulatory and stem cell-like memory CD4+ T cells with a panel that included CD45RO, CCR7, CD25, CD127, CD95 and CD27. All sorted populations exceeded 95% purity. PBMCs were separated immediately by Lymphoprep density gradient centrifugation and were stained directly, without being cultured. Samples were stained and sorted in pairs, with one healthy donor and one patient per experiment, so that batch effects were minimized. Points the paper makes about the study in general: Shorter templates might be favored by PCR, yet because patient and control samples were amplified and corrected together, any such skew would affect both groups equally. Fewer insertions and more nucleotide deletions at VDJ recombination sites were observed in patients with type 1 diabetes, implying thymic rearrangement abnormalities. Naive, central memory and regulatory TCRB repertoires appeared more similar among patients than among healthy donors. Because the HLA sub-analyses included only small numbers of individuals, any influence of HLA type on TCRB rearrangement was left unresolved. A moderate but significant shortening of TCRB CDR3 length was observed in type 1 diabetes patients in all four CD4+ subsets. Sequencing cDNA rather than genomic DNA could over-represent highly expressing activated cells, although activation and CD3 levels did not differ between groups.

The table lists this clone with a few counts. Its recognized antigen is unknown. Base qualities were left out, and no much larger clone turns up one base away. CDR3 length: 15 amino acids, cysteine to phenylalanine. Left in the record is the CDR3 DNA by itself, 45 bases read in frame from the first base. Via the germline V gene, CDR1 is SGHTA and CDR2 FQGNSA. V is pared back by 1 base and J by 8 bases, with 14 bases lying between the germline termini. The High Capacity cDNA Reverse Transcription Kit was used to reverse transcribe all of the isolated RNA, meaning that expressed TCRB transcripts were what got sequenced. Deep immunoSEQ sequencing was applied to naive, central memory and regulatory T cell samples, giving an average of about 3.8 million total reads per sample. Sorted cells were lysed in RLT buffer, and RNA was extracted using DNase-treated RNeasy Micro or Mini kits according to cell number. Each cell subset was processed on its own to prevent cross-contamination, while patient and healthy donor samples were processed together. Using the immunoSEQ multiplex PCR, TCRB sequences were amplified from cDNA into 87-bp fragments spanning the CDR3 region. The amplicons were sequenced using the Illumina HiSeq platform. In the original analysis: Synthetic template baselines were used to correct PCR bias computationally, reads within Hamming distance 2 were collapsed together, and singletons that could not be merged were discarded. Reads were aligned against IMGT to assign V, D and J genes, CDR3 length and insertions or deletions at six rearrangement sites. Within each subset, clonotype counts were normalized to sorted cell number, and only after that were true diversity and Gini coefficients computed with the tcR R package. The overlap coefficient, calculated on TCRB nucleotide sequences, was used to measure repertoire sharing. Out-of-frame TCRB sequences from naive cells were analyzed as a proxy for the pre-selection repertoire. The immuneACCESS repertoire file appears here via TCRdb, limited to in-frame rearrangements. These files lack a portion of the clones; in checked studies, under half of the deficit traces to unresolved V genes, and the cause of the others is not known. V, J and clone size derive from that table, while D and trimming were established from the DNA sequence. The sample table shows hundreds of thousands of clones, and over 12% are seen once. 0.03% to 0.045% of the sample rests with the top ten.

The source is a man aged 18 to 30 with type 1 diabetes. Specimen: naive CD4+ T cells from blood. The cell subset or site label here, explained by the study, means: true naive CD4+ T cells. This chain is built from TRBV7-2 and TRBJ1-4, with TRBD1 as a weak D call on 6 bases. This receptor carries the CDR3 CASSLGGTPGEKLFF. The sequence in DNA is TGTGCCAGCAGCTTAGGAGGGACACCCGGGGAAAAACTGTTTTTT.